Reported below is one TCR beta chain. The antigen is undetermined. This entry comes from a study of CD8 T cells in Susac syndrome. Study-level findings and limits: It was acknowledged in the study that its TCR sequencing and HLA analysis involved a relatively small number of individuals.

Peripheral blood CD8+ and CD4+ T cells were profiled by TCR beta sequencing. TEMRA cells were FACS-enriched, while CD8+ and CD4+ T cells were negatively isolated. With random hexamers, roughly 0.5 to 1 ug RNA was reverse transcribed. The immunoSEQ assay covered 54 Vbeta and 13 Jbeta segments for CDR3. TCRdb analysed the immunoSEQ multiplex PCR reads with MiXCR anew, one entry per CDR3 protein. The table records about 150,000 distinct CDR3 sequences, 85% to 95% of them present only once. This receptor was taken from a human donor with Susac syndrome. Sequenced sample: CD8+ T cells from PBMCs.

The CDR3 DNA is TGTGCCAGCAGCTCTTCCGGGACAGGGTACAATGAGCAGTTCTTC. This translates into CASSSSGTGYNEQFF. This chain joins TRBV9 and TRBJ2-1; 9 bases align to TRBD1. V lost 4 bases, J lost 4 bases, and 6 bases stayed unmatched. This CDR3 has 15 residues. Per germline, CDR1 SGDLS and CDR2 YYNGEE.